This paragraph reports one TCR beta chain. Its specificity is not known. This sample is drawn from a study of blood T cell dynamics during melanoma immunotherapy. Study-level results: It remained unknown if the driving T cell clones were melanoma-specific.

Each bulk PBMC sample had approximately 350 ng DNA loaded. Only in-frame clones appear in the TCRdb table, and some are missing; sequencing was by immunoSEQ multiplex PCR. The sample lists 15,000 or so clones; just over 85% were seen once. Time point indicated: pre-treatment baseline. V shed 1 base and J shed 8 bases, with 5 bases lying between them. There are 11 residues in the CDR3. The germline CDR1 and CDR2 sequences are GTSNPN and SVGIG (reference sequence). The chain uses TRBV30 and TRBJ1-4; D remains ambiguous. The sequences come from blood, collected from a patient treated with checkpoint blockade. The TCR sequence derives from a human donor with melanoma. CDR3 protein: CAWSEREKLFF. The DNA for the CDR3 is TGTGCCTGGAGTGAGCGGGAAAAACTGTTTTTT.